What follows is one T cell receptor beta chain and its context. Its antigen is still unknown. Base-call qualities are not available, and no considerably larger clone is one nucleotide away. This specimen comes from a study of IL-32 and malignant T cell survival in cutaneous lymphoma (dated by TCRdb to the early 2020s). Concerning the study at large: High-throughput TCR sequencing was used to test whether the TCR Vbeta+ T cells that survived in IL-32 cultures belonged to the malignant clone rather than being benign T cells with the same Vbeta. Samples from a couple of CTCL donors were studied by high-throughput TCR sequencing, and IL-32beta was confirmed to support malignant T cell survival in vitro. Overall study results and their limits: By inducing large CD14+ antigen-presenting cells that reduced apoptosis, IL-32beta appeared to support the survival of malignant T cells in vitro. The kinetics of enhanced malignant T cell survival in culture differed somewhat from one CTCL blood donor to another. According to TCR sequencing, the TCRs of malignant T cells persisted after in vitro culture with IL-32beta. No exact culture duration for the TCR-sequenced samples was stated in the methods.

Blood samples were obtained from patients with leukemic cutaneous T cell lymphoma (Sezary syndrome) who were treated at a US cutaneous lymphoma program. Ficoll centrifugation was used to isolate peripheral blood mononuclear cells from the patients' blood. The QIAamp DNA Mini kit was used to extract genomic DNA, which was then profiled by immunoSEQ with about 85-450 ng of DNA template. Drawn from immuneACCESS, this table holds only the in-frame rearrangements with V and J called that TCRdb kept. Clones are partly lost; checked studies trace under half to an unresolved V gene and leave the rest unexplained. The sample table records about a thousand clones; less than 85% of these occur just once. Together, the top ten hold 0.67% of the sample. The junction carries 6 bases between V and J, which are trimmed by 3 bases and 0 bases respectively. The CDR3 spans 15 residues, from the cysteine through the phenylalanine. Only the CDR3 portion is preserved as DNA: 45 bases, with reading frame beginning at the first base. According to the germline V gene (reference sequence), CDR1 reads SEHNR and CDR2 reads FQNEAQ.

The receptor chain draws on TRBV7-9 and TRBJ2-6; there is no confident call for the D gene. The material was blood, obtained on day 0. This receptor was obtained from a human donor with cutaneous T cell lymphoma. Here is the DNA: TGTGCCAGCAGCTTCCTGAACTCTGGGGCCAACGTCCTGACTTTC. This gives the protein CASSFLNSGANVLTF.